Below are 5 T cell receptor beta chains sequenced from a single sample in a study of CD8 T cells in Susac syndrome. The authors reverse transcribed about 0.5 to 1 ug RNA with random hexamers. TCRdb processed the immunoSEQ multiplex PCR reads anew with MiXCR; each CDR3 protein has one entry. The table lists about 130,000 distinct CDR3 sequences, around 96% of them singletons. Material: CD4+ T cells from PBMCs. These receptors were collected from a human donor in good health.

The gene calls are TRBV5-1 and TRBJ2-7; a weak D match, TRBD1 (5 bases). Trimming took off 1 base at V and 8 bases at J, with 13 bases between the two ends. CDR1 is SGHRS, CDR2 YFSETQ, per germline. The CDR3 totals 13 residues. The chain's CDR3 is CASSLSRDSKQYF. As DNA, the CDR3 is TGCGCCAGCAGCTTGAGCAGGGATTCCAAGCAGTACTTC.

The rearrangement links TRBV14 to TRBJ2-1; weak D call: TRBD2 (5 bases). Germline V lookup: CDR1 SGHDN, CDR2 FVKESK. Trimming removed 2 bases from V and 0 bases from J, with 8 bases in between. The length of the CDR3 is 15 residues. Here the CDR3 DNA reads TGTGCCAGCAGCCAACAGCGGTTCTCCTACAATGAGCAGTTCTTC. Translation: CASSQQRFSYNEQFF.

This clonotype has a single count. J is TRBJ2-3 and V is TRBV7-9; TRBD1 aligns across 8 bases. V lost 3 bases, J lost 0 bases, and 8 bases stayed unmatched. CDR1 SEHNR and CDR2 FQNEAQ come from the germline V gene (reference sequence). The length of the CDR3 is 17 residues. CDR3 in amino acids: CASSFGRGPLSTDTQYF. CDR3 bases: TGTGCCAGCAGCTTCGGCAGGGGGCCATTGAGCACAGATACGCAGTATTTT.

The chain links TRBV29-1 to TRBJ1-2, with 7 nucleotides matching TRBD1. CDR1 and CDR2 (germline): SQVTM, ANQGSEA. V lost 6 bases and J lost 2; bases outside the gene matches: 6. The CDR3 has 13 amino acids. CDR3: CSVDQGGNYGYTF. The CDR3 DNA sequence: TGCAGCGTGGACCAAGGGGGCAACTATGGCTACACCTTC.

The V gene is TRBV3-1, the J gene TRBJ1-2; D gene uncertain. Looked up from germline, CDR1 is LGHDT and CDR2 is YNNKEL (reference sequence). Trimming took 1 base from V and 6 from J, leaving 6 bases between them. CDR3 size: 12 residues. The CDR3 sequence is CASSQVLHGYTF. The CDR3 nucleotides read TGTGCCAGCAGCCAAGTCTTACATGGCTACACCTTC.